The rows below give T cell receptor beta chains drawn from one sample of a study of cytomegalovirus exposure and HLA in healthy donors. Measured with immunoSEQ multiplex PCR; TCRdb has only the in-frame clones, and not every one. The data show roughly 150,000 clones, more than 75% seen once. Material for sequencing was PBMCs. These receptors were obtained from a woman in her thirties or forties in good health and CMV-seronegative. The CDR3 runs from the conserved cysteine through the conserved F or W. Each record gives: J gene, D gene, clone size, V gene, CDR3 protein, CDR3 DNA. D genes are given only for firm matches. Part of the rows lack a size; the others show once, few, many or a class for expanded clones.

J gene: TRBJ2-7
D gene: TRBD2
clone size: -
V gene: TRBV29-1
CDR3 protein: CSVVPAGVGNEQYF
CDR3 DNA: TGCAGCGTTGTGCCAGCGGGAGTCGGTAACGAGCAGTACTTC

J gene: TRBJ2-7
D gene: TRBD2
clone size: -
V gene: TRBV7-2
CDR3 protein: CASSLGGLAGVSEQYF
CDR3 DNA: TGTGCCAGCAGCTTAGGCGGACTAGCGGGAGTTTCCGAGCAGTACTTC

J gene: TRBJ2-7
D gene: TRBD1
clone size: -
V gene: TRBV5-1
CDR3 protein: CASSPGQGQGYEQYF
CDR3 DNA: TGCGCCAGCAGCCCAGGACAGGGGCAGGGCTACGAGCAGTACTTC

J gene: TRBJ1-1
D gene: TRBD1
clone size: -
V gene: TRBV6-5
CDR3 protein: CASWASRGQTEAFF
CDR3 DNA: TGTGCCAGCTGGGCGAGCAGGGGGCAAACTGAAGCTTTCTTT

J gene: TRBJ2-6
D gene: -
clone size: -
V gene: TRBV21-1
CDR3 protein: CASSNPGQGYKAGANVLTF
CDR3 DNA: TGTGCCAGCAGCAATCCGGGACAGGGTTATAAGGCTGGGGCCAACGTCCTGACTTTC

J gene: TRBJ2-2
D gene: -
clone size: -
V gene: TRBV6-6
CDR3 protein: CASSYSGGDWTGELFF
CDR3 DNA: TGTGCCAGCAGTTACTCTGGGGGCGACTGGACCGGGGAGCTGTTTTTT

J gene: TRBJ1-3
D gene: TRBD1
clone size: few
V gene: TRBV19
CDR3 protein: CASSTTRTGSGNTIYF
CDR3 DNA: TGTGCCAGTAGTACAACGCGGACAGGCTCTGGAAACACCATATATTTT

J gene: TRBJ1-2
D gene: -
clone size: few
V gene: TRBV4-1
CDR3 protein: CASSQVGLGNRDYGYTF
CDR3 DNA: TGCGCCAGCAGCCAAGTGGGGTTAGGTAACAGGGACTATGGCTACACCTTC

J gene: TRBJ1-6
D gene: -
clone size: few
V gene: TRBV19
CDR3 protein: CASSPSENSPLHF
CDR3 DNA: TGTGCCAGTAGTCCCTCAGAAAATTCACCCCTCCACTTT

J gene: TRBJ2-3
D gene: -
clone size: once
V gene: TRBV11-2
CDR3 protein: CASSLDQDTQYF
CDR3 DNA: TGTGCCAGCAGCTTAGATCAAGATACGCAGTATTTT

J gene: TRBJ1-1
D gene: -
clone size: -
V gene: TRBV5-1
CDR3 protein: CASSLPGSTEAFF
CDR3 DNA: TGCGCCAGCTCCTTACCGGGGTCGACTGAAGCTTTCTTT

J gene: TRBJ2-1
D gene: TRBD1
clone size: -
V gene: TRBV11-2
CDR3 protein: CASISGQGVYNEQFF
CDR3 DNA: TGTGCCAGCATCTCGGGACAGGGGGTTTACAATGAGCAGTTCTTC

J gene: TRBJ2-2
D gene: -
clone size: -
V gene: TRBV5-6
CDR3 protein: CASSFMEYNGELFF
CDR3 DNA: TGTGCCAGCAGCTTCATGGAGTACAACGGGGAGCTGTTTTTT

J gene: TRBJ2-4
D gene: TRBD1
clone size: -
V gene: TRBV7-2
CDR3 protein: CASSLRDSDAKNIQYF
CDR3 DNA: TGTGCCAGCAGCTTAAGGGACAGTGACGCCAAAAACATTCAGTACTTC

J gene: TRBJ2-2
D gene: -
clone size: -
V gene: TRBV29-1
CDR3 protein: CSVEDNRSANTGELFF
CDR3 DNA: TGCAGCGTTGAAGATAACCGGAGCGCGAACACCGGGGAGCTGTTTTTT

J gene: TRBJ1-1
D gene: TRBD1
clone size: few
V gene: TRBV5-4
CDR3 protein: CASSSGQGTYTEAFF
CDR3 DNA: TGTGCCAGCAGTTCAGGACAGGGGACTTACACTGAAGCTTTCTTT

J gene: TRBJ1-1
D gene: -
clone size: -
V gene: TRBV7-2
CDR3 protein: CASSPTERTTEAFF
CDR3 DNA: TGTGCCAGCAGCCCGACAGAAAGGACCACTGAAGCTTTCTTT

J gene: TRBJ1-2
D gene: -
clone size: -
V gene: TRBV28
CDR3 protein: CASSFTQNGGYTF
CDR3 DNA: TGTGCCAGCAGTTTCACGCAAAACGGTGGCTACACCTTC

J gene: TRBJ2-7
D gene: TRBD2
clone size: few
V gene: TRBV7-2
CDR3 protein: CASTPYGGETYEQYF
CDR3 DNA: TGTGCCAGCACCCCCTACGGGGGGGAGACCTACGAGCAGTACTTC

J gene: TRBJ2-3
D gene: -
clone size: -
V gene: TRBV19
CDR3 protein: CASSLGLSTDTQYF
CDR3 DNA: TGTGCCAGTAGCTTGGGACTGAGCACAGATACGCAGTATTTT

J gene: TRBJ1-5
D gene: -
clone size: -
V gene: TRBV28
CDR3 protein: CASSYFFRGRGYSNQPQHF
CDR3 DNA: TGTGCCAGCAGCTATTTTTTCCGGGGCAGGGGTTATAGCAATCAGCCCCAGCATTTT

J gene: TRBJ2-7
D gene: TRBD2
clone size: -
V gene: TRBV14
CDR3 protein: CASSTRREWYEQYF
CDR3 DNA: TGTGCCAGCAGCACCCGGCGGGAGTGGTACGAGCAGTACTTC

J gene: TRBJ2-6
D gene: -
clone size: -
V gene: TRBV5-1
CDR3 protein: CASSLVVRSSSGANVLTF
CDR3 DNA: TGCGCCAGCAGCTTGGTGGTCAGATCATCCTCTGGGGCCAACGTCCTGACTTTC

J gene: TRBJ1-2
D gene: -
clone size: -
V gene: TRBV5-4
CDR3 protein: CAILPPPDRPRGYTF
CDR3 DNA: TGTGCCATCCTCCCCCCCCCAGACAGGCCTAGAGGCTACACCTTC

J gene: TRBJ2-5
D gene: -
clone size: -
V gene: TRBV7-9
CDR3 protein: CASSLIQASVETQYF
CDR3 DNA: TGTGCCAGCAGTCTAATTCAGGCTAGCGTTGAGACCCAGTACTTC

J gene: TRBJ2-1
D gene: -
clone size: -
V gene: TRBV5-4
CDR3 protein: CASSTTNEQFF
CDR3 DNA: TGTGCCAGCAGTACAACCAATGAGCAGTTCTTC

J gene: TRBJ1-1
D gene: -
clone size: -
V gene: TRBV2
CDR3 protein: CASSLTDMNTEAFF
CDR3 DNA: TGTGCCAGCAGCTTAACAGATATGAACACTGAAGCTTTCTTT